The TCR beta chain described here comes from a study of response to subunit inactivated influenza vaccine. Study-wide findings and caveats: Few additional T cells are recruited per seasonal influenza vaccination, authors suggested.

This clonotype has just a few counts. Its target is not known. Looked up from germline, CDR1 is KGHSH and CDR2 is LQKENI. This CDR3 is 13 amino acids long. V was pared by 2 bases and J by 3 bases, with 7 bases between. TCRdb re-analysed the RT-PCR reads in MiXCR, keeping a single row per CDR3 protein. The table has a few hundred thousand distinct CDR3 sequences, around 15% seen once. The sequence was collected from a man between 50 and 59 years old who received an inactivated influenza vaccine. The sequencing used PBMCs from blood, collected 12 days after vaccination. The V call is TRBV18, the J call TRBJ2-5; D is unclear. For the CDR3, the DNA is TGTGCCAGCTCACCAGTCCCCGAAGAGACCCAGTACTTC. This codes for CASSPVPEETQYF.